The T cell receptor beta chain under discussion was sequenced for a study of a mutant IDH1 vaccine in newly diagnosed glioma. The CDR3 spans 15 residues. V lost 3 bases, J lost 4 bases, and 7 bases stayed unmatched. The V gene's germline CDR1 is LNHDA and CDR2 SQIVND (reference sequence). Time point specified: week 35, safety follow-up. Vaccine doses each comprised 300 ug of mutant IDH1 20-mer peptide, with topical imiquimod. In every donor, the tumor was a new WHO grade 3 or 4 IDH1-mutant, ATRX-lost astrocytoma. Data came from immunoSEQ multiplex PCR; TCRdb stores just in-frame clones and leaves some out. Counted here are 44,000 or so clones, around 81% occurring once; the ten biggest clones make up roughly 5%. Comment on this clone: What it binds is not known.

Sample: PBMCs, taken from a glioma patient whose treatment included an IDH1 peptide vaccine. The V and J genes are TRBV19 and TRBJ2-3; TRBD1 matches 7 bases. The TCR comes from a woman in her thirties or forties with glioma. Some clones in this sample may be carry-over from other donors' samples. The CDR3 coding sequence is TGTGCCAGTAGTATTGGACAGGCCGGGCCAGATACGCAGTATTTT. It is translated as CASSIGQAGPDTQYF.